Here is one TCR beta chain with its context. This specimen belongs to a study of T cell changes during pregnancy in multiple sclerosis. Produced via immunoSEQ multiplex PCR; TCRdb's table is partial and in-frame only. The data contain about 30,000 clones, more than 85% of them singletons. This specimen was CD4+ T cells from peripheral blood mononuclear cells, taken after pregnancy. This receptor was taken from a female donor with multiple sclerosis, enrolled in a pregnancy study.

The CDR3 loop is CASSVAGTGSFTDTQYF. DNA of the CDR3: TGTGCCAGCAGCGTAGCCGGGACAGGGAGTTTCACAGATACGCAGTATTTT. The V gene is TRBV9, the J gene TRBJ2-3; 9 nucleotides align to TRBD1. From germline, CDR1 is SGDLS and CDR2 YYNGEE. The CDR3 has 17 amino acids. The ends lost 0 bases at V and 2 bases at J; junction bases unmatched: 7.